The clone carrying this T cell receptor beta chain showed up many times. TCRdb processed the 5' RACE reads anew with MiXCR; each CDR3 protein has one entry. The table lists some 250,000 distinct CDR3 sequences, around 6.5% of them singletons. The data belong to a study of identical twins. The V gene's germline CDR1 is SGDLS and CDR2 YYNGEE. With 0 bases clipped from V and 5 bases from J, the junction kept 5 bases outside the gene matches. The CDR3 is 15 residues long. These same data were also listed under a study on T cells expressing NK-cell markers.

The material sequenced was CD8+ T cells sorted from blood. The source of this sequence is a woman under 30 in good health. The J gene is TRBJ2-7, the V gene TRBV9, with TRBD2 matching 10 bases. The CDR3 loop is CASSVGSGRANEQYF. The CDR3 nucleotides read TGTGCCAGCAGCGTAGGGAGCGGGAGGGCCAACGAGCAGTACTTC.